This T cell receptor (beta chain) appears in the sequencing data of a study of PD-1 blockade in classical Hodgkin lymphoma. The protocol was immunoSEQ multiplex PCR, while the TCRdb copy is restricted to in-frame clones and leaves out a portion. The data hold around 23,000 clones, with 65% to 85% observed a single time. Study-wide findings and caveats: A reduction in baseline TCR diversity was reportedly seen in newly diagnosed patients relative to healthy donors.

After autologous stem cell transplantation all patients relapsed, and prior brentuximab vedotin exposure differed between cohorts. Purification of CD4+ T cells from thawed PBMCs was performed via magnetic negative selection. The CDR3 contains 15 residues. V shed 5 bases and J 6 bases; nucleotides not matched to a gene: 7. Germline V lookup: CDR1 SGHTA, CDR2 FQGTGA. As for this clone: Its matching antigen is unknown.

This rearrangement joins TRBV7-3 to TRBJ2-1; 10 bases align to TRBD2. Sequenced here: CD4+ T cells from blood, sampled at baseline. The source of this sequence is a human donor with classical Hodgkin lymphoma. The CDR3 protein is CASSLSGGAGNEQFF. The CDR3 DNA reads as TGTGCCAGCAGCCTAAGCGGGGGGGCAGGCAATGAGCAGTTCTTC.